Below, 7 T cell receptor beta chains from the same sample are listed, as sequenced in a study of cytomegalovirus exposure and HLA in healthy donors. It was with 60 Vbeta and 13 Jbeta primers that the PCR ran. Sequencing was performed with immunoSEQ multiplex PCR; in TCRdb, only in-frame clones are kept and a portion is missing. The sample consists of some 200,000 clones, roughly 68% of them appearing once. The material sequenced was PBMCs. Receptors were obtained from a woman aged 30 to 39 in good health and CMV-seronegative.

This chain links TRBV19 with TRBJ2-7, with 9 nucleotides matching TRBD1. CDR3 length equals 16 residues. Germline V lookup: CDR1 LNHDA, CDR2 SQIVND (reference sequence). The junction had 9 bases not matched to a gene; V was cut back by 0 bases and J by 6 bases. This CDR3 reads CASSIDSRQGVFEQYF. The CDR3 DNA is TGTGCCAGTAGTATAGATTCCCGACAGGGGGTCTTCGAGCAGTACTTC.

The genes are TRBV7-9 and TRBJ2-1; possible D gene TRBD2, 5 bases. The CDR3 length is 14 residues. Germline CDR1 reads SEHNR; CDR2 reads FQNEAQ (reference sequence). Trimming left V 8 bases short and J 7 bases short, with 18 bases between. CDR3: CASLLLNTGNEQFF. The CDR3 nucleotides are TGTGCCAGCCTTCTCTTGAACACGGGAAATGAGCAGTTCTTC.

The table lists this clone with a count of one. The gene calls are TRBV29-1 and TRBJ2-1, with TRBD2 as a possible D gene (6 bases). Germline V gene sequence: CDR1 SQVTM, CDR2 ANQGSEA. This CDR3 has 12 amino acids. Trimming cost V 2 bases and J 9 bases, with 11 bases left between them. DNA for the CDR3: TGCAGCGTTGAATCTGGGGGGAGTGAGCAGTTCTTC. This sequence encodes CSVESGGSEQFF.

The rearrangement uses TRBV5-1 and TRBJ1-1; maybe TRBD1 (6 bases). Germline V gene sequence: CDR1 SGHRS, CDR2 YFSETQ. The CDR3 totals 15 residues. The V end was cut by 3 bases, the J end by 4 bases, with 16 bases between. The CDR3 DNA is TGCGCCAGCAGCTACGCCCCACAGGGCGGCACTGAAGCTTTCTTT. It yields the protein CASSYAPQGGTEAFF.

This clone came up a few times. CDR3 DNA: TGTGCCAGCAGCCCTGCGGTAAACACTGAAGCTTTCTTT. Translation gives CASSPAVNTEAFF. This sequence joins TRBV5-4 and TRBJ1-1; no reliable D call. This CDR3 is 13 amino acids long. V gave up 4 bases and J gave up 2 bases, with 9 bases separating them. Germline values: CDR1 SGHNT, CDR2 YYREEE (reference sequence).

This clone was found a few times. Written as DNA, the CDR3 is TGTGCCAGCAGCGCCGAGACTAGCGGGAGGGCCCGGTTCAGGGAGCAGTACTTC. Translation: CASSAETSGRARFREQYF. The J gene is TRBJ2-7, the V gene TRBV9; 14 bases line up with TRBD2. The V segment lost 3 bases and the J segment 7 bases; nucleotides outside the gene matches: 15. CDR3 size: 18 residues. CDR1 and CDR2 (germline): SGDLS, YYNGEE.

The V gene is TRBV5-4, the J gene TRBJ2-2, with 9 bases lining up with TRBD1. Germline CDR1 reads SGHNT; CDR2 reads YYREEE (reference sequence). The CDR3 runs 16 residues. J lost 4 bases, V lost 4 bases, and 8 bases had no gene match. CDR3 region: CASSTGGTGFTGELFF. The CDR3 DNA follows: TGTGCCAGCAGCACCGGGGGGACAGGGTTCACCGGGGAGCTGTTTTTT.